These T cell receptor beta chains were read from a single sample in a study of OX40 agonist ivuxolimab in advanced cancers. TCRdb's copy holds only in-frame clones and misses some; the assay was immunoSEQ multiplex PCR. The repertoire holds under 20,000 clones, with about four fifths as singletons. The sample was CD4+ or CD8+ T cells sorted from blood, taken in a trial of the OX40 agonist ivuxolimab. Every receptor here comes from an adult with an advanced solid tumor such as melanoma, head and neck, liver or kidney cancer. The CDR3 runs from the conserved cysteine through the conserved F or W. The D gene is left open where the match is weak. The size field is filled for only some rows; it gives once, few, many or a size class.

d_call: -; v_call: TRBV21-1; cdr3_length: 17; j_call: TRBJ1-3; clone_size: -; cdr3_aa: CASSKWGLRRIGNTIYF; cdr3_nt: TGTGCCAGCAGCAAATGGGGACTCCGGAGGATTGGAAACACCATATATTTT
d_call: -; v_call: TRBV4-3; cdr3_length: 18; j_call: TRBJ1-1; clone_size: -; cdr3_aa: CASSQGPDSPRLNTEAFF; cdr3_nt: TGCGCCAGCAGCCAAGGTCCTGACAGCCCAAGGTTGAACACTGAAGCTTTCTTT
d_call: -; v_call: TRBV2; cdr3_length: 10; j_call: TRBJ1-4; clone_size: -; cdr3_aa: CASMGEKLFF; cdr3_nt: TGTGCCAGCATGGGTGAAAAACTGTTTTTT
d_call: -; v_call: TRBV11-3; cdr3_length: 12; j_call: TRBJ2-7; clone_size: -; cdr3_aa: CASSSGLSEQYF; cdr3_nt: TGTGCCAGCAGCTCCGGACTGTCCGAGCAGTACTTC
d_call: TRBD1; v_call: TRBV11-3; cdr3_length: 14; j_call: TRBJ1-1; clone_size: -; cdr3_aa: CASTDRGKSGEAFF; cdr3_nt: TGTGCCAGCACCGACAGGGGGAAAAGTGGTGAAGCTTTCTTT
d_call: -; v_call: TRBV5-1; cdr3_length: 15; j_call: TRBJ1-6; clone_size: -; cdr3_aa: CASSSPGEKNSPLHF; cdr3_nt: TGCGCCAGCAGCTCTCCCGGGGAGAAGAATTCACCCCTCCACTTT
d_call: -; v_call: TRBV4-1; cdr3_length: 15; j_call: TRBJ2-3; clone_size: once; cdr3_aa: CASSQVRQGTVTQYF; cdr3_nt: TGCGCCAGCAGCCAGGTCCGTCAGGGAACAGTTACGCAGTATTTT
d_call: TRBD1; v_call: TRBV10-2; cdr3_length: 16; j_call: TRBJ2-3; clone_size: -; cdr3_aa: CASSGPRDRASGSQYF; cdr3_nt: TGCGCCAGCAGTGGGCCCCGGGACAGAGCGTCGGGATCGCAGTATTTT
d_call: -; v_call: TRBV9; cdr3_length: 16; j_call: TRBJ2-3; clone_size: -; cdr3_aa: CASSVVAGPYTDTQYF; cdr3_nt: TGTGCCAGCAGCGTAGTAGCAGGGCCCTACACAGATACGCAGTATTTT
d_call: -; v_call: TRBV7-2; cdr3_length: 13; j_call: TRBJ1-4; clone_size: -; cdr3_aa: CASSLALEEKLFF; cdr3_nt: TGTGCCAGCAGCTTAGCGCTGGAGGAAAAACTGTTTTTT
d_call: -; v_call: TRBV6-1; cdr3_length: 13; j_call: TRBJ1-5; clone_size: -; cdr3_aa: CASRGTPVQPQHF; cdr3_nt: TGTGCCAGCAGAGGGACTCCGGTTCAGCCCCAGCATTTT
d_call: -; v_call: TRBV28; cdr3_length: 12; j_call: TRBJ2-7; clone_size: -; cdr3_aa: CASSPGGYEQYF; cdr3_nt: TGTGCCAGCAGTCCCGGGGGCTACGAGCAGTACTTC
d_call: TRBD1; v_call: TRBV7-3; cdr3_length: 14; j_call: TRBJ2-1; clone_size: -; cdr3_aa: CASSPGTGDTEQFF; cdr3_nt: TGTGCCAGCAGCCCCGGGACAGGGGACACTGAGCAGTTCTTC
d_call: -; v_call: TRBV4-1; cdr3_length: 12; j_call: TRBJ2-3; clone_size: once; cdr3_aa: CASSLDTDTQYF; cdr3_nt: TGCGCCAGCAGCCTTGATACAGATACGCAGTATTTT
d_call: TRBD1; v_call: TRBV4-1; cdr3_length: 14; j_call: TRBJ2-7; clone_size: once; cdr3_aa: CASSPYGTDYEQYF; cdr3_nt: TGCGCCAGCAGCCCCTATGGGACAGACTACGAGCAGTACTTC
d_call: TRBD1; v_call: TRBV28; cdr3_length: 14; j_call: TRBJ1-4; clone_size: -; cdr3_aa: CASSLRDRLEKLFF; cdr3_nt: TGTGCCAGCAGTTTAAGGGACAGGTTAGAAAAACTGTTTTTT
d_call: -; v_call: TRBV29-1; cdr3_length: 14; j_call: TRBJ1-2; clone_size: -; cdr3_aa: CSVSTSRTNYGYTF; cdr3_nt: TGCAGCGTCTCGACATCACGTACTAACTATGGCTACACCTTC
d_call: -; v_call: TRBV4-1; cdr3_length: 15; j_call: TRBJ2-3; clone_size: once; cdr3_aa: CASSQGWLVADTQYF; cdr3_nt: TGCGCCAGCAGCCAGGGGTGGCTAGTTGCAGATACGCAGTATTTT
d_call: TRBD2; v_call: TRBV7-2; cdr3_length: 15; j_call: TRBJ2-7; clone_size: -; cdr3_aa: CASSLARTSGVKQYF; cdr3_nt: TGTGCCAGCAGCTTAGCGCGTACTAGCGGGGTGAAACAGTACTTC
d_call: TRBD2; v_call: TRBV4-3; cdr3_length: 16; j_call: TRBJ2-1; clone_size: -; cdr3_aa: CASSQLAGRSYNEQFF; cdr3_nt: TGCGCCAGCAGCCAACTAGCGGGCCGATCCTACAATGAGCAGTTCTTC
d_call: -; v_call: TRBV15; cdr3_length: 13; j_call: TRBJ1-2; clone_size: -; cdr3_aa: CATSVRDGRGYTF; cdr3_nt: TGTGCCACCAGCGTCCGGGACGGGCGTGGCTACACCTTC
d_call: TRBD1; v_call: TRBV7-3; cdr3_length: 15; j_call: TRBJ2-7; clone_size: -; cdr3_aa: CASSLGLGQSYEQYF; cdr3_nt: TGTGCCAGCAGCTTAGGCTTGGGACAGTCCTACGAGCAGTACTTC
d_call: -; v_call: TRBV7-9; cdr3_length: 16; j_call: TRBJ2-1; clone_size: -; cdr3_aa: CASTSRGRGPGNEQFF; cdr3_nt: TGTGCCAGCACCTCCCGTGGGCGGGGCCCTGGCAATGAGCAGTTCTTC
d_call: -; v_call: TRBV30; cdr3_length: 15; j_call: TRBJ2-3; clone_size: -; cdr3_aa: CAWSLALARGDTQYF; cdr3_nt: TGTGCCTGGAGTCTAGCCCTGGCGAGGGGAGATACGCAGTATTTT
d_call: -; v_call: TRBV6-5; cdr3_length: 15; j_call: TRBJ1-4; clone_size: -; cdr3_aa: CASSQGTSTNEKLFF; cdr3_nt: TGTGCCAGCAGTCAGGGGACCTCAACTAATGAAAAACTGTTTTTT
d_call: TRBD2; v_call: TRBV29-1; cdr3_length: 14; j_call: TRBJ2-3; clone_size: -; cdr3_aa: CSDRGGTSTDTQYF; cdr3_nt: TGCAGCGACCGCGGGGGGACTAGCACAGATACGCAGTATTTT
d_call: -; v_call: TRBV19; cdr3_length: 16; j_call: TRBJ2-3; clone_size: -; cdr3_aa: CASSLLQGPVVDTQYF; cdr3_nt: TGTGCCAGTAGTTTACTTCAGGGGCCGGTGGTAGATACGCAGTATTTT
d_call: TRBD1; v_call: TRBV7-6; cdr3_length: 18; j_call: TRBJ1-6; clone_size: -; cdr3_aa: CASSLGVFPGQLNSPLHF; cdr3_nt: TGTGCCAGCAGCTTAGGGGTCTTCCCGGGACAGCTAAATTCACCCCTCCACTTT
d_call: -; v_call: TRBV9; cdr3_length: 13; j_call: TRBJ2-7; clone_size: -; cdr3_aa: CASSVAAGYEQYF; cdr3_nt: TGTGCCAGCAGCGTAGCCGCAGGGTACGAGCAGTACTTC
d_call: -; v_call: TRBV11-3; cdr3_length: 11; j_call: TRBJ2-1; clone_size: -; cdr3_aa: CASNRGGEQFF; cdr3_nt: TGTGCCAGCAACAGGGGGGGTGAGCAGTTCTTC
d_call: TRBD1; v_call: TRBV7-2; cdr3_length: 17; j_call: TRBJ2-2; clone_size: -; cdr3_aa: CASSLPRDRVDTGELFF; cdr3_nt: TGTGCCAGCAGCTTGCCTCGGGACAGGGTAGACACCGGGGAGCTGTTTTTT
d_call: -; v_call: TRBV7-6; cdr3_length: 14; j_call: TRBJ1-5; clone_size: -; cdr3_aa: CASSSLQGVQPQHF; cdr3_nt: TGTGCCAGCAGCTCGTTACAGGGAGTTCAGCCCCAGCATTTT
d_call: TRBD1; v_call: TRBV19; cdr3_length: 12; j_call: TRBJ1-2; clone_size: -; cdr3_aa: CATIGTDYGYTF; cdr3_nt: TGTGCCACCATCGGGACAGACTATGGCTACACCTTC
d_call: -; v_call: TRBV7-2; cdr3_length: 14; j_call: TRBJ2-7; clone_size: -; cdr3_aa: CASSATGAGYEQYF; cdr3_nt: TGTGCCAGCAGCGCGACAGGAGCAGGTTACGAGCAGTACTTC
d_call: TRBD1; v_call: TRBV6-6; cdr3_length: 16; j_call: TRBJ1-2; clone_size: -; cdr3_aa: CASSYLDTTGDYGYTF; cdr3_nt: TGTGCCAGCAGTTACTTGGATACAACAGGGGACTATGGCTACACCTTC
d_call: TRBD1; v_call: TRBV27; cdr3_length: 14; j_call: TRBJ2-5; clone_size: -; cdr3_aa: CASSFLSGGETQYF; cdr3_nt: TGTGCCAGCAGCTTCCTCTCAGGGGGAGAGACCCAGTACTTC
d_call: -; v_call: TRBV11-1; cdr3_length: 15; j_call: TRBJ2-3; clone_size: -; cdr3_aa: CASSLGRTDGGTQYF; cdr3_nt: TGTGCCAGCAGCTTGGGCCGCACCGACGGGGGTACGCAGTATTTT
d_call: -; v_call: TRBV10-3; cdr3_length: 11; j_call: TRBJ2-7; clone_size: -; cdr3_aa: CATQGPYEQYF; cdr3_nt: TGTGCCACCCAGGGACCCTACGAGCAGTACTTC
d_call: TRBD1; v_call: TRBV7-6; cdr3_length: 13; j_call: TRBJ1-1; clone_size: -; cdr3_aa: CASSDRENTEAFF; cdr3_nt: TGTGCCAGCAGCGACAGGGAGAACACTGAAGCTTTCTTT
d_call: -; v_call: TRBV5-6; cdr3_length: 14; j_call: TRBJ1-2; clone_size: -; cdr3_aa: CASSWDVAPDGYTF; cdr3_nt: TGTGCCAGCAGCTGGGACGTGGCCCCCGATGGCTACACCTTC
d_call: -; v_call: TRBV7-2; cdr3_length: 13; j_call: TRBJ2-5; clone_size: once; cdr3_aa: CASSLNPQETQYF; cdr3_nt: TGTGCCAGCAGCTTAAACCCGCAAGAGACCCAGTACTTC
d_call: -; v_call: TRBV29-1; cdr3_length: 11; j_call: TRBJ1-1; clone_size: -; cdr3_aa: CSSELGREAFF; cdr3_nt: TGCAGCTCTGAACTGGGCAGGGAAGCTTTCTTT
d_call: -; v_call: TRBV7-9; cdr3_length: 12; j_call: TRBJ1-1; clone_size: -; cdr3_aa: CASTPRVTEAFF; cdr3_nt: TGTGCCAGCACCCCCCGGGTTACTGAAGCTTTCTTT